This TCR beta chain was identified in a study of blood T cell repertoires in COVID-19. Across the study: Collection of acute and convalescent COVID-19 samples took place in the United States, Italy and Spain. Sources were T cells, B-cell-depleted T cells, or PBMCs; the material itself was cDNA or gDNA.

The junction had 9 bases not matched to a gene; V was cut back by 2 bases and J by 5 bases. The germline CDR1 and CDR2 sequences are SGHRS and YFSETQ. The CDR3 contains 17 residues. Authors' data handling: Quantification of nucleated cells was approximated via reference gene primer amplification. Assay used: immunoSEQ multiplex PCR; TCRdb lists only in-frame clones, some missing. V, J and clone size reflect that table, while D and trimming were determined from the DNA. The sample contains some 270,000 clones, 84% of which appear only once. A Seattle source enrolled patients during active infection and followed them longitudinally.

The gene calls are TRBV5-1 and TRBJ2-3; 12 bases fit TRBD2. Input material: peripheral blood. The receptor was derived from a person aged 70 to 85 with COVID-19, enrolled during active disease. The CDR3 sequence is CASSLVPSGRARDTQYF. CDR3 DNA sequence: TGCGCCAGCAGCTTAGTACCTAGCGGGAGGGCCAGAGATACGCAGTATTTT.